This T cell receptor beta chain was sequenced in a study of tissue T cells after allogeneic stem cell transplantation. In regard to this clone: The antigen is unknown.

Notes on the study in general: Few T cell clones were shared across patients, but motif clusters showed tissue-specific shared signatures. The study did not identify alloreactive or antigen-specific tissue TCRs, and some clones might be persisting host cells.

Survey-depth TCRbeta CDR3 sequencing reported V/J genes and productive frequencies. The protocol was immunoSEQ multiplex PCR, while the TCRdb copy is restricted to in-frame clones and leaves out a portion. The sample has under 2,500 clones, about 75% seen once; the top ten hold 6.2%. The source material was ileal tissue, sampled at autopsy. This sequence originates from a male patient aged 35 to 75 with steroid-refractory graft-versus-host disease after an allogeneic stem cell transplant. Part of the T cells may come from the graft donor.

The CDR3 DNA sequence: TGCGCCAGCAGTGTTGATAGCGGGGGAATAGGTGAGCAGTTCTTC. Residues: CASSVDSGGIGEQFF. This chain joins TRBV10-1 and TRBJ2-1; 9 nucleotides line up with TRBD2. CDR1 WNHNN and CDR2 SYGVQD come from the germline V gene (reference sequence). The CDR3 loop spans 15 amino acids. The V and J ends lost 4 bases and 9 bases, in that order; junction bases with no gene match: 10.